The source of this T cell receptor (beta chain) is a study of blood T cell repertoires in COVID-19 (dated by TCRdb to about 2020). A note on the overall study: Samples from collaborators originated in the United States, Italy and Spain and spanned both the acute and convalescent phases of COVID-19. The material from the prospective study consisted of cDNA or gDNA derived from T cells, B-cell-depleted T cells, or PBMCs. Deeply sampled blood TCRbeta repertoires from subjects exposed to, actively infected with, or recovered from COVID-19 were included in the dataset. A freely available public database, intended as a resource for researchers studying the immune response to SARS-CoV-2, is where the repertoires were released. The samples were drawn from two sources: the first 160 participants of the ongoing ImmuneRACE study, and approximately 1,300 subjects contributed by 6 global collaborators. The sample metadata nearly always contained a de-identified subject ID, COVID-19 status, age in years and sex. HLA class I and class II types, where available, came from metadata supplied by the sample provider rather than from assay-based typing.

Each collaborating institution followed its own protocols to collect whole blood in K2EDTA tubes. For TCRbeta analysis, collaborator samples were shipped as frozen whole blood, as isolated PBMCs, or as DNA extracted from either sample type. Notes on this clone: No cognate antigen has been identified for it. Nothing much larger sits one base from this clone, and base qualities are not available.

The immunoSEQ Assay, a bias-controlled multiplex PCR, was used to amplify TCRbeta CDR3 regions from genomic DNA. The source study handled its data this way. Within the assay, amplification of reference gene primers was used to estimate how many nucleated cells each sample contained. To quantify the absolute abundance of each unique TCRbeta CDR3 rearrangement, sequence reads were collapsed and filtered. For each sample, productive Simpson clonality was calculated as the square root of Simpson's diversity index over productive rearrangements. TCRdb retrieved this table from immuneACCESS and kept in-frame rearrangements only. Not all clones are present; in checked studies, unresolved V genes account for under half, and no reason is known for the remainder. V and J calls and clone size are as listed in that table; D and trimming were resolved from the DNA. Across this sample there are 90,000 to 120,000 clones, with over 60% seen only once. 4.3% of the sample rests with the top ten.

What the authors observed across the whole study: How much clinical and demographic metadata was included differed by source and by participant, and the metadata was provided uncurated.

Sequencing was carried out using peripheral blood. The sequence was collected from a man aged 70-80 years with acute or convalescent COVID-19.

The CDR3 region: CASSPLAGAAYEQYF. In nucleotides, the sequence is TGTGCCAGCAGCCCCTTGGCAGGGGCCGCATACGAGCAGTACTTC. This receptor chain uses TRBV14 and TRBJ2-7, with a tentative D gene TRBD1 over 6 matching bases. CDR1 and CDR2, per the germline V gene, are SGHDN and FVKESK. V is cut by 4 bases and J by 4 bases, and the space between the germline ends is 17 bases. The CDR3 runs 15 amino acids, cysteine and phenylalanine included. The sequence is cut down to CDR3 DNA, 45 bases in frame from base 1.